The 21 T cell receptor beta chains below all came from one sample that was sequenced in a study of OX40 agonist ivuxolimab in advanced cancers. Repertoires were generated with immunoSEQ multiplex PCR, while TCRdb's copy carries only in-frame clones and drops some. The sample shows around 97,000 clones, about 86% of them seen only once. The sample was CD4+ or CD8+ T cells sorted from blood, taken in a trial of the OX40 agonist ivuxolimab. The source is an adult with an advanced solid tumor such as melanoma, head and neck, liver or kidney cancer.

This chain connects TRBV19 to TRBJ2-1; 7 bases line up with TRBD2. J lost 6 bases, V lost 6 bases, and 11 bases had no gene match. From germline, CDR1 is LNHDA and CDR2 SQIVND (reference sequence). CDR3 length: 15 amino acids. CDR3 nucleotides: TGTGCCAGTAGCCTTGGGCTAGCGGAAGTCAATGAGCAGTTCTTC. Translated: CASSLGLAEVNEQFF.

About this clone itself: One end of the junction varies from germline; a read error may be responsible. The rearrangement joins TRBV7-3 to TRBJ1-2; D is perhaps TRBD1 (6 bases). The CDR3 runs 13 residues. Germline V CDR1 and CDR2: SGHTA, FQGTGA. CDR3 coding DNA: TGTGCCAGCAGCTTAAGCCCGGGGGCGCCTTGGTCCTTC. This gives the protein CASSLSPGAPWSF.

Notes on this clone: Other DNA variants within this sample encode the same CDR3. The chain couples TRBV5-1 to TRBJ1-1; 8 bases are a match to TRBD1. With V trimmed by 2 bases and J by 5 bases, 2 bases remained unmatched. There are 13 residues in the CDR3. CDR1 and CDR2 (germline): SGHRS, YFSETQ. This chain's CDR3 is CASSFTGGTEAFF. CDR3 sequence (DNA): TGCGCCAGCAGCTTTACAGGGGGGACTGAAGCTTTCTTT.

The chain has TRBV6-1 and TRBJ1-3; no clear D. The CDR3 loop spans 17 amino acids. CDR1 and CDR2 (germline): MNHNS, SASEGT. Trimming pared 1 base from V and 0 bases from J, leaving 13 bases between. The CDR3 region has the DNA TGTGCCAGCAGTGAAGGGGCCTCCAAAAGCTCTGGAAACACCATATATTTT. As protein: CASSEGASKSSGNTIYF.

This chain uses TRBV6-1 with TRBJ2-1; the D is unclear. V was cut by 5 bases and J by 8 bases, with 10 bases left in between. This CDR3 spans 12 amino acids. From germline, CDR1 is MNHNS and CDR2 SASEGT. The CDR3 DNA follows: TGTGCCAGCAGTTCCTTATCCGATGAGCAGTTCTTC. This encodes CASSSLSDEQFF.

This clone was detected only a few times. The rearrangement joins TRBV4-3 to TRBJ1-2; 7 nucleotides align to TRBD1. V shed 0 bases, J shed 4 bases, and the junction held 5 bases outside the gene matches. The germline CDR1 and CDR2 sequences are LGHNA and YSLEER. The CDR3 extends over 15 amino acids. In DNA form, the CDR3 reads TGCGCCAGCAGCCAAGATGAGACAGGGCTCTATGGCTACACCTTC. Translated: CASSQDETGLYGYTF.

The V call is TRBV7-2, the J call TRBJ2-7, with 7 positions matching TRBD1. The CDR3 contains 14 residues. With 4 bases clipped from V and 2 bases from J, the junction kept 5 bases outside the gene matches. Per the germline V gene, CDR1 is SGHTA and CDR2 is FQGNSA. DNA for the CDR3: TGTGCCAGCAGCTCTGTGACAGGGACCTACGAGCAGTACTTC. Its translation: CASSSVTGTYEQYF.

V is TRBV11-3 and J is TRBJ1-1; 9 bases align to TRBD1. Germline CDR1 SGHNT, CDR2 YENEEA. V shed 4 bases and J 7 bases; nucleotides not matched to a gene: 4. This CDR3 has 13 amino acids. The CDR3 loop is CASSSRQGVEAFF. CDR3 bases: TGTGCCAGCAGCTCGAGACAGGGGGTTGAAGCTTTCTTT.

The rearrangement joins TRBV4-1 to TRBJ2-1; D possibly corresponds to TRBD1 (5 bases). CDR3 length: 14 amino acids. Between the trimmed V and J ends, which lost 1 base and 5 bases, there was a span of 9 bases. The germline V gene encodes CDR1 MGHRA and CDR2 YSYEKL. The CDR3 coding sequence is TGCGCCAGCAGCCAAGTCGACAGAGACAATGAGCAGTTCTTC. This codes for CASSQVDRDNEQFF.

The chain couples TRBV6-6 to TRBJ1-5, with 8 bases aligning to TRBD1. The CDR3 is 15 amino acids. Germline CDR1 is MNHNY and CDR2 is SVGAGI (reference sequence). Losses at the gene ends were 5 bases for V and 1 base for J; bases not matched to a gene: 4. DNA of the CDR3: TGTGCCAGCAGTCTCCGGACAGGGAGCAATCAGCCCCAGCATTTT. This encodes CASSLRTGSNQPQHF.

This chain joins TRBV5-1 and TRBJ2-7; D gene unclear. V was trimmed by 2 bases and J by 6 bases, leaving 12 bases between them. Germline CDR1 and CDR2: SGHRS and YFSETQ. CDR3 size: 13 residues. The CDR3 protein is CASSFIGSSEQYF. CDR3 coding DNA: TGCGCCAGCAGCTTTATAGGATCGTCCGAGCAGTACTTC.

The chain joins TRBV2 to TRBJ2-1; no reliable D call. The germline V gene has CDR1 SNHLY and CDR2 FYNNEI. Trimming removed 8 bases at V and 1 base at J, with 3 bases between. CDR3 length: 11 amino acids. CDR3 amino acids: CASASYNEQFF. Here the CDR3 DNA reads TGTGCCAGCGCGTCCTACAATGAGCAGTTCTTC. The variable domain in full, with the rest retrieved from reference TRBV2 and TRBJ2-1, is EPEVTQTPSHQVTQMGQEVILRCVPISNHLYFYWYRQILGQKVEFLVSFYNNEISEKSEIFDDQFSVERPDGSNFTLKIRSTKLEDSAMYFCASASYNEQFFGPGTRLTVL.

CDR3 sequence (DNA): TGCAGCGTCGCCGTCGGGACTAGGTTCTACGAGCAGTACTTC. Translation: CSVAVGTRFYEQYF. The chain combines TRBV29-1 with TRBJ2-7, with TRBD2 matching 8 bases. The CDR3 loop spans 14 amino acids. The germline V gene has CDR1 SQVTM and CDR2 ANQGSEA. Trimming took 6 bases from V and 3 from J; bases not matched to a gene: 10.

The V call is TRBV5-6, the J call TRBJ1-2; D is possibly TRBD1 (6 bases). V was cut by 2 bases and J by 7 bases, with 12 bases left in between. Germline CDR1 reads SGHDT; CDR2 reads YYEEEE. This CDR3 is 13 amino acids long. CDR3 region: CASSLGAGVGYTF. In nucleotides, the CDR3 is TGTGCCAGCAGCTTAGGAGCAGGGGTTGGCTACACCTTC.

The V call is TRBV7-2, the J call TRBJ2-6; 7 bases map to TRBD1. With V trimmed by 9 bases and J by 1 base, 9 bases remained unmatched. CDR1 and CDR2 (germline): SGHTA, FQGNSA. The CDR3 totals 16 residues. CDR3 residues: CASLDRPHSGANVLTF. CDR3 sequence (DNA): TGTGCCAGTCTGGACAGGCCCCATTCTGGGGCCAACGTCCTGACTTTC.

This clone was detected only a few times. This chain uses TRBV13 with TRBJ2-3, with D hard to call. This CDR3 has 16 residues. Trimming pared 5 bases from V and 0 bases from J, leaving 15 bases between. CDR1 and CDR2 (germline): PRHDT, FYEKMQ (reference sequence). CDR3 residues: CASSPLGSPSTDTQYF. The CDR3 DNA sequence: TGTGCCAGCAGCCCGTTAGGGTCCCCTAGCACAGATACGCAGTATTTT.

J is TRBJ1-1 and V is TRBV6-1; a weak D match, TRBD1 (6 bases). This CDR3 region has 16 residues. Germline V lookup: CDR1 MNHNS, CDR2 SASEGT. V gave up 0 bases and J gave up 7 bases, with 18 bases separating them. The CDR3 nucleotides read TGTGCCAGCAGTGAAGCGCCACCGGGGGGGCAAGGTGAAGCTTTCTTT. It specifies CASSEAPPGGQGEAFF.

This clone was counted between two and nine times. The chain combines TRBV7-3 with TRBJ1-5; weak D call: TRBD1 (6 bases). Germline V gene sequence: CDR1 SGHTA, CDR2 FQGTGA. The CDR3 length is 14 residues. V was pared by 2 bases and J by 2 bases, with 7 bases between. In nucleotides, the CDR3 is TGTGCCAGCAGCTTATCAGGGGGCAATCAGCCCCAGCATTTT. Protein: CASSLSGGNQPQHF.

The chain links TRBV5-1 to TRBJ2-3; 9 nucleotides match TRBD1. After removal of 7 bases from V and 2 bases from J, the junction contained 8 bases not matched to a gene. The CDR3 runs 15 residues. Germline V gives CDR1 SGHRS, CDR2 YFSETQ. CDR3 nucleotides: TGCGCCAGCGGACCGGGACAGGGCTTCACAGATACGCAGTATTTT. Encoded protein: CASGPGQGFTDTQYF. The variable domain in full, with the rest retrieved from reference TRBV5-1 and TRBJ2-3, is KAGVTQTPRYLIKTRGQQVTLSCSPISGHRSVSWYQQTPGQGLQFLFEYFSETQRNKGNFPGRFSGRQFSNSRSEMNVSTLELGDSALYLCASGPGQGFTDTQYFGPGTRLTVL.

The gene calls are TRBV9 and TRBJ2-3, with 13 bases fitting TRBD2. Germline values: CDR1 SGDLS, CDR2 YYNGEE. This CDR3 has 17 residues. V shed 1 base, J shed 3 bases, and the junction held 5 bases outside the gene matches. The CDR3 nucleotides are TGTGCCAGCAGCGTAAGGACTAGCGGGAGAGGTACAGATACGCAGTATTTT. Protein: CASSVRTSGRGTDTQYF.

In its sample, this clone was seen once. The rearrangement uses TRBV7-2 and TRBJ2-2; 11 nucleotides agree with TRBD2. The CDR3 sequence is 17 residues long. J gave up 4 bases and V 5 bases, and 9 bases lay outside the gene matches. Germline V CDR1 and CDR2: SGHTA, FQGNSA. The CDR3: CASSHRLAGGPTGELFF. CDR3 bases: TGTGCCAGCAGCCATCGATTAGCGGGGGGGCCCACCGGGGAGCTGTTTTTT.